This TCR beta chain was obtained from a study of T cell responses to AZD1222 COVID-19 vaccine. Study-level results: Without day 14 samples, only post-peak T cell repertoires were studied. The study reported that nearly half of spike-specific TCRs target unmutated variant regions. Increases in Spike-specific TCR breadth and depth were seen after two AZD1222 doses. Mapped onto spike, vaccine-associated CD4 TCRs spanned it and were dominant at 160-218 and 743-854.

Notes on this clone: The antigen remains unidentified.

The CDR3 sequence is 13 residues long. The germline V gene has CDR1 SGHVS and CDR2 FQNEAQ. V lost 5 bases and J lost 4, with 9 bases in between. Profiling relied on immunoSEQ multiplex PCR, and the TCRdb table lists in-frame clones only, not all of them. The table lists 84,000 or so clones, around 91% of them singletons. The V gene is TRBV7-8, the J gene TRBJ1-5; D uncertain. The sample consisted of peripheral blood, taken on day 0 of MenACWY control vaccination. The sequence derives from an adult in good health. The CDR3 protein is CASSTAWNQPQHF. The CDR3, as DNA: TGTGCCAGCAGCACCGCATGGAATCAGCCCCAGCATTTT.